This TCR beta chain was captured by sequencing in a study of T cells in Graves' hyperthyroidism and ophthalmopathy. Broader study findings: Ophthalmopathy was told apart from stable hyperthyroidism by a 13 V-J model. Blood also carried most thyroid clonotypes expanded above 0.001.

Uncontrolled infections, other autoimmune diseases, pregnancy or lactation led to exclusion of patients. Thyroid ultrasound, orbital computed tomography, clinical symptoms, and serum thyroxine and TRAb underpinned diagnoses. Researchers amplified the TCR beta CDR3 regions from RNA transcripts. The HTBI primer set drove a first-round RT-PCR of the TCR CDR3. One entry per CDR3 protein, called by TCRdb with MiXCR from the multiplex PCR reads. The data contain 550,000 to 700,000 distinct CDR3 sequences, around 45% of them seen just once; the ten biggest clones take up 15% to 20%. This clonotype has at least ten counts. Its antigen is as yet unknown. The specimen was peripheral blood or thyroid tissue (not recorded which). This clonotype originated in an adult woman with Graves' disease, either hyperthyroidism or ophthalmopathy (not recorded which).

As DNA, the CDR3 is TGTGCCAGCAGCCCGCGAACCTACTTTTACGGGAGTCGGCGTCGGAGGACCGAGCAGTACTTC. Amino acids: CASSPRTYFYGSRRRRTEQYF. The chain recombines TRBV7-2 with TRBJ2-7, with D maybe TRBD2 (6 bases). The germline gives CDR1 SGHTA, CDR2 FQGNSA. V was cut by 5 bases and J by 6 bases, with 38 bases left in between. CDR3 length equals 21 residues.